This T cell receptor beta chain came from a study of cytomegalovirus exposure and HLA in healthy donors. Study-wide context: Genotyping of 400 or so donors showed that 80% to 85% belonged to the Caucasian-associated ancestry cluster.

Primers included in the PCR were 60 Vbeta and 13 Jbeta primers. This table comes from immunoSEQ multiplex PCR, and its TCRdb copy is limited to in-frame clones, with some not included. The top ten hold roughly 1.4% of the sample, which has more than 150,000 clones, roughly 79% seen once. In germline, CDR1 is MDHEN, CDR2 SYDVKM. The CDR3 has 13 residues. The J segment lost 2 bases and the V segment lost 10 bases, leaving 5 bases of the junction unmatched. The source is a man between 35 and 55 years old in good health and CMV-seronegative. Source material: PBMCs. The chain combines TRBV28 with TRBJ2-7; 10 bases line up with TRBD1. The CDR3 DNA reads TGTGCCATCTTGGGACAGGGGCCCTACGAGCAGTACTTC. Translated: CAILGQGPYEQYF.